A selection of T cell receptor beta chains follows, all from one sample in a study of radiation and T cells in renal cell carcinoma. Produced via immunoSEQ multiplex PCR; TCRdb's table is partial and in-frame only. The profile shows 140,000 or so clones, more than 70% of them singletons. The sequencing used blood, collected from a patient whose treatment included radiotherapy and nephrectomy. These receptors all come from a woman aged 50 to 65 with renal cell carcinoma. The CDR3 runs from the conserved cysteine through the conserved F or W. Each record gives: J gene, V gene, CDR3 protein.

TRBJ1-1,TRBV29-1,CSVVGGGTEAFF
TRBJ2-7,TRBV6-1,CASIRDETYEQYF
TRBJ1-1,TRBV5-5,CASSLGWRTEAFF
TRBJ1-1,TRBV9,CASSVDPVVGTEAFF
TRBJ1-1,TRBV7-2,CASSLVVRSTEAFF
TRBJ1-5,TRBV9,CASSARDSNQPQHF
TRBJ2-7,TRBV19,CATGTGGFEQYF
TRBJ2-3,TRBV9,CASSRRTSGGATDTQYF
TRBJ1-2,TRBV4-1,CASSQVSTDYGYTF
TRBJ1-4,TRBV14,CASSRDLGEKLFF
TRBJ2-1,TRBV19,CASRSRGLNEQFF
TRBJ2-1,TRBV10-3,CAISELGYNEQFF
TRBJ1-2,TRBV10-2,CASSESTGQSYGYTF
TRBJ2-2,TRBV7-7,CASSPASGGNTGELFF
TRBJ2-7,TRBV10-2,CASSGEAGPYEQYF
TRBJ1-2,TRBV9,CASSVDQGLGYGYTF
TRBJ1-2,TRBV7-9,CASSLAGQFYGYTF
TRBJ1-1,TRBV28,CASSLVRDGDTEAFF
TRBJ2-3,TRBV5-5,CASSSTSGGAVDTQYF
TRBJ2-7,TRBV28,CASSFVEGKRVEQYF
TRBJ1-4,TRBV29-1,CGIRDNSLFF
TRBJ1-2,TRBV5-5,CASSLAPDSGYTF
TRBJ1-5,TRBV27,CASSLGSLPYQPQHF
TRBJ1-3,TRBV7-8,CASSLAPRTEGNTIYF
TRBJ1-1,TRBV7-8,CASSFAGRGLAEAFF
TRBJ1-3,TRBV19,CASSSTGEGSGNTIYF
TRBJ2-7,TRBV5-1,CASSLPADRVALPSEQYF
TRBJ2-2,TRBV7-2,CASSLTGANTGELFF
TRBJ2-7,TRBV9,CASSVTSGSYEQYF
TRBJ2-1,TRBV7-8,CASSPRTGAYNEQFF
TRBJ2-5,TRBV14,CASSQTETQYF
TRBJ2-2,TRBV29-1,CSARPPTDSTGELFF
TRBJ2-7,TRBV9,CASSVGPGGNYEQYF
TRBJ1-5,TRBV6-5,CASSERGSNQPQHF
TRBJ2-1,TRBV7-9,CASSAYGQGQHEQFF
TRBJ2-5,TRBV28,CATRGSGGAAETQYF
TRBJ1-2,TRBV5-1,CASSDRDRGPVGYTF
TRBJ1-5,TRBV15,CATSRDFERVAKPQHF
TRBJ2-1,TRBV19,CASTPGTSYVEQFF
TRBJ1-4,TRBV7-9,CASSSGGTEWDEKLFF
TRBJ1-2,TRBV27,CASSLGIPQLYGYTF
TRBJ1-5,TRBV5-8,CASSSGDRNSNQPQHF
TRBJ2-7,TRBV9,CASSRNPGGSGEQYF
TRBJ2-1,TRBV6-1,CASSEALLRALGPFF
TRBJ2-3,TRBV2,CASSYLTSGDTQYF
TRBJ2-2,TRBV19,CASTSGPTGNTGELFF
TRBJ1-2,TRBV19,CASSISADRTNYGYTF
TRBJ2-7,TRBV5-1,CASTSGLEQYF
TRBJ2-2,TRBV14,CASSPKHTGELFF
TRBJ2-6,TRBV5-4,CASSLVGGRYTGANVLTF
TRBJ2-5,TRBV5-1,CASSSGQGRETQYF
TRBJ1-5,TRBV6-4,CASSVTYSNQPQHF